What follows are 25 T cell receptor beta chains derived from one specimen sequenced in a study of identical twins. Using its own MiXCR run on the 5' RACE reads, TCRdb lists one record per CDR3 protein. The repertoire has 1.5 million or so distinct CDR3 sequences, about 32% of them found once; the top ten carry approximately 0.25%. The sequencing input was cord blood. The receptors were sampled from a newborn girl in good health.

This chain joins TRBV4-2 and TRBJ2-3; TRBD2 matches 7 bases. After removal of 1 base from V and 3 bases from J, the junction contained 10 bases not matched to a gene. The germline V gene has CDR1 LGHNA and CDR2 YNFKEQ. The CDR3 has 17 amino acids. This chain's CDR3 is CASSQGVSGAPTDTQYF. In nucleotides, the CDR3 is TGTGCCAGCAGCCAAGGGGTGAGCGGGGCCCCAACAGATACGCAGTATTTT.

The genes are TRBV10-2 and TRBJ2-7; 9 nucleotides match TRBD2. The CDR3 runs 15 residues. The ends lost 7 bases at V and 0 bases at J; junction bases unmatched: 7. CDR1 and CDR2 from the germline V gene are WSHSY and SAAADI. CDR3 in DNA: TGCGCCAGCACCGGTCTAGCGGGGAGCTCCTACGAGCAGTACTTC. Its translation is CASTGLAGSSYEQYF.

This clonotype has at least ten counts. The V call is TRBV29-1, the J call TRBJ2-3, with D possibly TRBD1 on 6 matching bases. Deletions cut 6 bases from V and 3 bases from J, with 16 bases between. Per germline, CDR1 SQVTM and CDR2 ANQGSEA. The CDR3 runs to 14 residues. CDR3 region: CSVDDRLLTDTQYF. The CDR3 DNA reads TGCAGCGTAGACGACAGGTTATTGACAGATACGCAGTATTTT.

Only a few counts were recorded for this clonotype. V gene TRBV27 combines with J gene TRBJ2-1; maybe TRBD2 (7 bases). V was clipped by 6 bases and J by 2 bases, with 23 bases between them. Germline CDR1 reads MNHEY; CDR2 reads SMNVEV (reference sequence). There are 18 residues in the CDR3. This CDR3 reads CASRIRGGQFIAYNEQFF. In DNA, the CDR3 is TGTGCCAGCAGAATAAGGGGGGGGCAGTTCATCGCCTACAATGAGCAGTTCTTC.

This clonotype was detected only a few times. This chain connects TRBV29-1 to TRBJ2-2; D might be TRBD2 (5 bases). Germline V gene lookup returns CDR1 SQVTM and CDR2 ANQGSEA. The CDR3 covers 13 residues. The V end lost 6 bases, the J end lost 4 bases, and 12 bases lay between the germline ends. CDR3 DNA: TGCAGCGTGCACCGACGGGGCACCGGGGAGCTGTTTTTT. This sequence encodes CSVHRRGTGELFF.

V gene TRBV28 combines with J gene TRBJ2-7; TRBD2 matches at 9 bases. The length of the CDR3 is 15 residues. The V gene end was trimmed by 4 bases and the J gene end by 3 bases; junction bases not matched to a gene: 7. Germline CDR1 MDHEN, CDR2 SYDVKM. The CDR3 coding sequence is TGTGCCAGCAGTTCCCTAGCGGGAACGTTCTACGAGCAGTACTTC. Translation gives CASSSLAGTFYEQYF.

The chain joins TRBV6-5 to TRBJ1-6; D not certain. The V end was cut by 2 bases, the J end by 14 bases, with 7 bases between. CDR3 size: 11 residues. Germline V gene sequence: CDR1 MNHEY, CDR2 SVGAGI. The CDR3 bases are TGTGCCAGCAGTTACATGGGGACCCTCCACTTT. It is translated as CASSYMGTLHF.

The V and J genes are TRBV13 and TRBJ2-3, with D uncertain. CDR3 length: 16 amino acids. Germline assignment: CDR1 PRHDT and CDR2 FYEKMQ (reference sequence). V shed 1 base and J shed 4 bases, with 15 bases lying between them. CDR3 sequence (DNA): TGTGCCAGCAGCTTAGTCCGGACCCGGATTTCAGATACGCAGTATTTT. It translates to CASSLVRTRISDTQYF.

The chain carries TRBV20-1 and TRBJ1-2; D gene ambiguous. The CDR3 extends over 11 amino acids. The germline V gene has CDR1 DFQATT and CDR2 SNEGSKA (reference sequence). V gave up 2 bases and J gave up 4 bases, with 5 bases separating them. CDR3 in amino acids: CSARLSYGYTF. CDR3 bases: TGCAGTGCTAGATTGAGCTATGGCTACACCTTC.

This clonotype was observed many times. The V and J genes are TRBV6-1 and TRBJ2-7; the D is unclear. The V end lost 4 bases, the J end lost 3 bases, and 10 bases lay between the germline ends. The CDR3 loop spans 13 amino acids. Germline V gene sequence: CDR1 MNHNS, CDR2 SASEGT. The CDR3 spells CASSGALGYEQYF. DNA for the CDR3: TGTGCCAGCAGTGGAGCACTTGGCTACGAGCAGTACTTC.

The J gene is TRBJ2-1, the V gene TRBV7-9, with 7 bases that match TRBD2. CDR3 length equals 16 residues. The germline gives CDR1 SEHNR, CDR2 FQNEAQ (reference sequence). V shed 5 bases, J shed 0 bases, and the junction held 7 bases outside the gene matches. This CDR3 reads CASSMLAARSYNEQFF. The CDR3 DNA is TGTGCCAGCAGCATGCTAGCGGCCCGCTCCTACAATGAGCAGTTCTTC.

A few counts support this clonotype. The chain has TRBV20-1 and TRBJ2-5; 9 nucleotides match TRBD2. CDR3 length equals 13 residues. Germline CDR1 reads DFQATT; CDR2 reads SNEGSKA (reference sequence). V was pared by 6 bases and J by 6 bases, with 8 bases of the junction left unmatched. The DNA for the CDR3 is TGCAGTGCCGGATCTAGCGGGGAAAAGACCCAGTACTTC. This encodes CSAGSSGEKTQYF.

The rearrangement links TRBV6-2 or TRBV6-3 to TRBJ1-2; D not resolved. The CDR3 has 11 amino acids. Trimming took off 6 bases at V and 8 bases at J, with 10 bases between the two ends. Germline V gives CDR1 MNHEY, CDR2 SVGEGT. In nucleotides, the CDR3 is TGTGCCAGCAGCTTACATGGGGGCTACACCTTC. It yields the protein CASSLHGGYTF.

This clonotype was seen a few times. V is TRBV25-1 and J is TRBJ1-6, with no clear D. The germline CDR1 and CDR2 sequences are MGHDK and SYGVNS. The germline V and J ends were trimmed by 7 bases and 10 bases, with 14 bases remaining between them. This CDR3 has 13 amino acids. CDR3 sequence: CASKTDAGSPLHF. CDR3 DNA sequence: TGTGCCAGCAAAACGGACGCGGGGTCACCCCTCCACTTT.

V is TRBV14 and J is TRBJ2-3, with TRBD2 identical over 10 bases. This CDR3 comprises 17 residues. After removal of 3 bases from V and 1 base from J, the junction contained 7 bases not matched to a gene. The germline V gene encodes CDR1 SGHDN and CDR2 FVKESK. The chain's CDR3 is CASSHRGSGRRTDTQYF. The CDR3 bases are TGTGCCAGCAGCCACCGAGGTAGCGGGAGGCGCACAGATACGCAGTATTTT. The full variable domain, in which reference TRBV14 and TRBJ2-3 provide the parts outside the CDR3, is EAGVTQFPSHSVIEKGQTVTLRCDPISGHDNLYWYRRVMGKEIKFLLHFVKESKQDESGMPNNRFLAERTGGTYSTLKVQPAELEDSGVYFCASSHRGSGRRTDTQYFGPGTRLTVL.

The V and J genes are TRBV3-1 and TRBJ1-1; D might be TRBD1 (5 bases). The CDR3 spans 16 residues. The V and J ends lost 5 bases and 4 bases respectively, with 20 bases between them. CDR1 LGHDT and CDR2 YNNKEL come from the germline V gene (reference sequence). CDR3 loop: CASSLKMISQGTEAFF. Written as DNA, the CDR3 is TGTGCCAGCAGCTTAAAAATGATTTCGCAGGGCACTGAAGCTTTCTTT.

This clonotype turned up a few times. The rearrangement uses TRBV12-3 or TRBV12-4 and TRBJ2-1, with a tentative D call TRBD2 (5 bases). The CDR3 has 15 residues. V was clipped by 5 bases and J by 3 bases, with 14 bases between them. CDR3 loop: CASSPRTLDYNEQFF. The CDR3, as DNA: TGTGCCAGCAGTCCCCGGACTCTCGACTACAATGAGCAGTTCTTC.

Points on this clonotype: A much larger clone differs by one base, so this may be a read error. The chain carries TRBV3-1 and TRBJ1-2, with D uncertain. The germline V and J ends were trimmed by 0 bases and 4 bases, with 6 bases remaining between them. The CDR3 length is 13 residues. Germline V gene sequence: CDR1 LGHDT, CDR2 YNNKEL (reference sequence). CDR3 region: CASSQDVFYGYTF. CDR3 sequence (DNA): TGTGCCAGCAGCCAAGATGTCTTCTATGGCTACACCTTC.

The chain joins TRBV21-1 to TRBJ2-2. TRBV21-1 is listed as a pseudogene. CDR3 length equals 13 residues. The CDR3 DNA is TGTGCCAGCAGCAAAGTGGACACCGGGGAGCTGTTTTTT. This gives the protein CASSKVDTGELFF.

This clonotype appeared a few times. The chain links TRBV28 to TRBJ2-4; D unresolved. The J call may be wrong; the DNA end is better matched by TRBJ2-7. Germline V gene lookup returns CDR1 MDHEN and CDR2 SYDVKM. The CDR3 extends over 13 amino acids. CDR3 protein: CASSLCDLCEQYF. The DNA of the CDR3 is TGTGCCAGCAGTTTATGCGATTTGTGCGAGCAGTACTTC.

The chain combines TRBV20-1 with TRBJ2-7, with 9 bases fitting TRBD2. This CDR3 contains 13 residues. Germline CDR1 reads DFQATT; CDR2 reads SNEGSKA (reference sequence). V shed 5 bases, J shed 7 bases, and the junction held 9 bases outside the gene matches. The CDR3 is CSALGLATNEQYF. The CDR3 coding sequence is TGCAGTGCTTTAGGACTAGCGACTAATGAGCAGTACTTC.

J is TRBJ2-1 and V is TRBV29-1; D may be TRBD1 (5 bases). This CDR3 region has 13 residues. CDR1 is SQVTM and CDR2 is ANQGSEA in the germline V gene. The V end was cut by 4 bases, the J end by 0 bases, with 7 bases between. DNA of the CDR3: TGCAGCGTTGGCGACAGCTCCTACAATGAGCAGTTCTTC. Translation gives CSVGDSSYNEQFF.

This clonotype came up many times. V is TRBV12-3 or TRBV12-4 and J is TRBJ1-1; D is ambiguous. The CDR3 covers 14 residues. V lost 2 bases and J 0 bases, leaving 7 bases between the germline ends. CDR3 region: CASSLIRMNTEAFF. The CDR3 DNA follows: TGTGCCAGCAGTTTAATTCGGATGAACACTGAAGCTTTCTTT.

This chain joins TRBV12-3 or TRBV12-4 and TRBJ2-1, with 8 bases identical to TRBD2. V shed 3 bases, J shed 6 bases, and the junction held 7 bases outside the gene matches. The CDR3 has 15 residues. The CDR3 spells CASSFGGGYVNEQFF. The CDR3 bases are TGTGCCAGCAGTTTCGGGGGGGGGTACGTCAATGAGCAGTTCTTC.

V gene TRBV5-1 combines with J gene TRBJ1-5; D gene ambiguous. V gave up 2 bases and J gave up 0 bases, with 12 bases separating them. The CDR3 runs to 16 residues. Germline V lookup: CDR1 SGHRS, CDR2 YFSETQ. The CDR3 region is CASSFRQKYSNQPQHF. The CDR3 nucleotides are TGCGCCAGCAGCTTCCGGCAAAAATATAGCAATCAGCCCCAGCATTTT.